This T cell receptor (beta chain) was captured by sequencing in a study of beta chain features in type 1 diabetes. Study results and limitations: Type 1 diabetes patients had moderately but significantly shorter TCRB CDR3s in all four CD4+ subsets. For type 1 diabetes patients, VDJ junctions showed fewer insertions and more deletions. Small HLA sub-analyses could not settle whether HLA shapes TCRB rearrangement.

CDR3 length: 14 residues. V shed 4 bases and J shed 3 bases, with 10 bases lying between them. The V gene's germline CDR1 is LNHDA and CDR2 SQIVND (reference sequence). The authors obtained over 95% purity in all sorted populations. This clone came up a few times. Its antigen is as yet unknown. Sequenced material consisted of expressed TCRB transcripts (all of the isolated RNA was reverse transcribed). Clones were sequenced by immunoSEQ multiplex PCR, and TCRdb holds only the in-frame ones, with some missing. The sample consists of some 640,000 clones, over 11% of them appearing once. The TCR comes from a man between 18 and 35 years old with type 1 diabetes. Specimen: naive CD4+ T cells from blood. The chain combines TRBV19 with TRBJ2-1, with D tentatively TRBD1 (6 bases). Here the CDR3 reads CASSKRTDYNEQFF. The CDR3 DNA follows: TGTGCCAGTAGTAAAAGGACAGACTACAATGAGCAGTTCTTC.